This TCR beta chain was found in a study of blood T cell repertoires in COVID-19. Looking at the study overall: Acute-phase and convalescent COVID-19 samples originated in the United States, Italy and Spain. Nucleic acid was either cDNA or gDNA, and it came from T cells, B-cell-depleted T cells, or PBMCs.

Per the original data handling: Reference gene primer amplification yielded estimated nucleated cell counts. Assay: immunoSEQ multiplex PCR; the TCRdb copy retains only in-frame clones and omits some. V and J calls and clone size are those listed in that table; D and trimming were worked out from the DNA. The sample shows around 62,000 clones, 65% to 90% of them seen only once. The length of the CDR3 is 14 residues. Sample: peripheral blood. The chain couples TRBV21-1 to TRBJ1-1; the D segment call TRBD1 is taken from the table without a DNA check. TRBV21-1 is listed as a pseudogene. This clonotype originated in a man over 45 with acute or convalescent COVID-19. The DNA for the CDR3 is TGTGCCAGCAGCACTAAAACAGGGGCCACTGAAGCTTTCTTT. Its protein product is CASSTKTGATEAFF.